Following are 21 T cell receptor beta chains from one sample sequenced in a study of cytomegalovirus exposure and HLA in healthy donors. It was with 60 Vbeta and 13 Jbeta primers that the PCR ran. The protocol was immunoSEQ multiplex PCR, while the TCRdb copy is restricted to in-frame clones and leaves out a portion. The repertoire holds 140,000 to 150,000 clones, with roughly 77% as singletons. The sequenced sample consisted of PBMCs. These receptors originate from a male donor in good health and CMV-seronegative.

J is TRBJ2-1 and V is TRBV5-4; D is unclear. V lost 4 bases to trimming and J lost 7 bases, with 9 bases between them. The CDR3 consists of 12 residues. Germline V CDR1 and CDR2: SGHNT, YYREEE (reference sequence). CDR3 nucleotide sequence: TGTGCCAGCAGCCGAAAGACTAATGAGCAGTTCTTC. It encodes CASSRKTNEQFF. Supplemented by reference TRBV5-4 and TRBJ2-1, the full variable domain reads ETGVTQSPTHLIKTRGQQVTLRCSSQSGHNTVSWYQQALGQGPQFIFQYYREEENGRGNFPPRFSGLQFPNYSSELNVNALELDDSALYLCASSRKTNEQFFGPGTRLTVL.

The rearrangement uses TRBV5-5 and TRBJ1-5, with D uncertain. The CDR3 runs 15 residues. Germline V gene lookup returns CDR1 SGHKS and CDR2 YYEKEE (reference sequence). Trimming removed 6 bases from V and 3 bases from J, with 16 bases in between. DNA of the CDR3: TGTGCCAGCACCCCGAGAGGGTCCCCCAATCAGCCCCAGCATTTT. This encodes CASTPRGSPNQPQHF. The full variable domain, in which reference TRBV5-5 and TRBJ1-5 provide the parts outside the CDR3, is DAGVTQSPTHLIKTRGQQVTLRCSPISGHKSVSWYQQVLGQGPQFIFQYYEKEERGRGNFPDRFSARQFPNYSSELNVNALLLGDSALYLCASTPRGSPNQPQHFGDGTRLSIL.

The chain carries TRBV11-3 and TRBJ2-1, with D possibly being TRBD2 (6 bases). CDR3 length: 15 residues. The V end was cut by 2 bases, the J end by 5 bases, with 13 bases between. The germline CDR1 and CDR2 sequences are SGHNT and YENEEA. The CDR3 region is CASSLFGAGHNEQFF. CDR3 in DNA: TGTGCCAGCAGCTTATTCGGGGCGGGGCACAATGAGCAGTTCTTC.

This clone has a handful of counts. The chain carries TRBV11-3 and TRBJ1-1; unclear D gene. This CDR3 contains 16 residues. Germline CDR1 is SGHNT and CDR2 is YENEEA. Trimming took 4 bases from V and 4 from J, leaving 19 bases between them. The CDR3 here is CASSSTPGLLCTEAFF. Written as DNA, the CDR3 is TGTGCCAGCAGCTCGACCCCGGGGTTATTGTGCACTGAAGCTTTCTTT.

This chain connects TRBV30 to TRBJ2-1; D not resolved. CDR3 length: 11 amino acids. Looked up from germline, CDR1 is GTSNPN and CDR2 is SVGIG (reference sequence). Trimming left V 2 bases short and J 7 bases short, with 6 bases between. The CDR3 is CAWSPRNEQFF. CDR3 nucleotides: TGTGCCTGGAGTCCTCGTAATGAGCAGTTCTTC. Variable domain in full (rest from reference TRBV30 and TRBJ2-1): SQTIHQWPATLVQPVGSPLSLECTVEGTSNPNLYWYRQAAGRGLQLLFYSVGIGQISSEVPQNLSASRPQDRQFILSSKKLLLSDSGFYLCAWSPRNEQFFGPGTRLTVL.

J is TRBJ1-3 and V is TRBV11-2; D not certain. Germline CDR1 is SGHAT and CDR2 is FQNNGV. Trimming left V 5 bases short and J 7 bases short, with 15 bases between. This CDR3 has 14 amino acids. Written as DNA, the CDR3 is TGTGCCAGCAGCCGTACTGACTCTAGGAACACCATATATTTT. This translates into CASSRTDSRNTIYF.

The CDR3 spells CASTGRVNTEAFF. The CDR3 DNA reads as TGTGCCAGCACAGGTAGAGTGAACACTGAAGCTTTCTTT. The chain is built from TRBV6-5 and TRBJ1-1; D unclear. This CDR3 comprises 13 residues. Germline V lookup: CDR1 MNHEY, CDR2 SVGAGI. V was pared by 7 bases and J by 0 bases, with 9 bases between.

J is TRBJ2-1 and V is TRBV14, with 9 bases fitting TRBD2. Germline V gene sequence: CDR1 SGHDN, CDR2 FVKESK. Trimming took 1 base from V and 2 from J; bases not matched to a gene: 12. The CDR3 has 19 amino acids. CDR3 nucleotide sequence: TGTGCCAGCAGCCAAGGATATTCTAGCGGGAAACCCCCCTACAATGAGCAGTTCTTC. Translating gives CASSQGYSSGKPPYNEQFF.

The chain recombines TRBV6-1 with TRBJ2-7; 8 bases are shared with TRBD1. Germline V gene data show CDR1 as MNHNS and CDR2 as SASEGT. The CDR3 runs to 12 residues. Trimming cost V 6 bases and J 4 bases; bases outside gene matches: 2. The CDR3 DNA reads as TGTGCCAGCAGGACAGGGGTGTACGAGCAGTACTTC. This gives the protein CASRTGVYEQYF.

The chain has TRBV7-6 and TRBJ2-7; 7 bases are a match to TRBD1. This CDR3 region has 17 residues. Trimming cost V 5 bases and J 3 bases; bases outside gene matches: 16. Germline values: CDR1 SGHVS, CDR2 FNYEAQ. The CDR3 reads CASSLQRPRTGFYEQYF. In nucleotides, the CDR3 is TGTGCCAGCAGCCTTCAACGACCCAGGACAGGCTTCTACGAGCAGTACTTC.

The chain links TRBV30 to TRBJ2-7; 7 bases are shared with TRBD2. CDR1 is GTSNPN, CDR2 SVGIG, per germline (reference sequence). The ends lost 8 bases at V and 0 bases at J; junction bases unmatched: 7. The CDR3 extends over 13 amino acids. The CDR3 here is CATNRDYSYEQYF. The CDR3 DNA is TGTGCCACCAACCGGGACTACTCCTACGAGCAGTACTTC.

CDR3 sequence: CAWSVRGYLLGSSYEQYF. As DNA, the CDR3 is TGTGCCTGGAGTGTAAGGGGATACCTCCTGGGGTCCTCCTACGAGCAGTACTTC. V and J are TRBV30 and TRBJ2-7, with D maybe TRBD1 (5 bases). The CDR3 consists of 18 residues. V lost 0 bases and J lost 0, with 21 bases in between. CDR1 is GTSNPN and CDR2 is SVGIG in the germline V gene (reference sequence).

The rearrangement joins TRBV25-1 to TRBJ1-1; D gene ambiguous. The CDR3 consists of 14 residues. V lost 4 bases and J lost 3, with 12 bases in between. Per germline, CDR1 MGHDK and CDR2 SYGVNS. The CDR3 DNA follows: TGTGCCAGCAGTGTGGGAGGAGCGTACACTGAAGCTTTCTTT. It specifies CASSVGGAYTEAFF.

The rearrangement uses TRBV7-6 and TRBJ2-1; TRBD1 matches at 8 bases. V was clipped by 5 bases and J by 7 bases; unmatched bases: 10. There are 15 residues in the CDR3. The germline CDR1 and CDR2 sequences are SGHVS and FNYEAQ. The CDR3 sequence: CASSLPGQARNEQFF. CDR3 coding DNA: TGTGCCAGCAGCCTACCGGGACAGGCTAGGAATGAGCAGTTCTTC.

The chain combines TRBV6-5 with TRBJ1-4; D unresolved. The V gene's germline CDR1 is MNHEY and CDR2 SVGAGI. The CDR3 spans 16 residues. Trimming stripped 0 bases from V and 0 bases from J, with 8 bases between. The CDR3 bases are TGTGCCAGCAGTTACTCTAGCCGAGCAACTAATGAAAAACTGTTTTTT. As protein: CASSYSSRATNEKLFF.

As for this clone: A junction end diverges from the germline sequence, so it may reflect a read error. The chain couples TRBV6-6 to TRBJ2-4, with D unclear. Germline V gene data show CDR1 as MNHNY and CDR2 as SVGAGI (reference sequence). The CDR3 is 15 amino acids. Written as DNA, the CDR3 is TGTGCCAGCTCCATAAGCAGTTGGGCTGAGAACAGTCAGTACTTC. Translation: CASSISSWAENSQYF.

The sample holds a few counts of this clone. J is TRBJ2-4 and V is TRBV7-8, with D perhaps matching TRBD1 (5 bases). The germline CDR1 and CDR2 sequences are SGHVS and FQNEAQ. The CDR3 sequence is 13 residues long. V lost 1 base, J lost 11 bases, and 12 bases lay in between. The CDR3 DNA reads as TGTGCCAGCAGCTTAGACCAGGGCGGTTTTCAGTACTTC. This gives the protein CASSLDQGGFQYF. Full variable domain (remainder filled in from reference TRBV7-8 and TRBJ2-4): GAGVSQSPRYKVAKRGQDVALRCDPISGHVSLFWYQQALGQGPEFLTYFQNEAQLDKSGLPSDRFFAERPEGSVSTLKIQRTQQEDSAVYLCASSLDQGGFQYFGAGTRLSVL.

This chain joins TRBV15 and TRBJ2-1; 7 bases line up with TRBD2. Germline CDR1 LNHNV, CDR2 YYDKDF (reference sequence). The CDR3 runs to 16 residues. The trim removed 0 bases at V and 7 bases at J, leaving 9 bases unmatched. The CDR3 bases are TGTGCCACCAGCAGAGATATGGCTAGCGGCTCAAATGAGCAGTTCTTC. This gives the protein CATSRDMASGSNEQFF.

The chain employs TRBV19 and TRBJ2-3, with 12 positions matching TRBD2. V gave up 3 bases and J gave up 5 bases; unmatched junction bases: 0. Germline CDR1 and CDR2: LNHDA and SQIVND (reference sequence). The CDR3 runs 14 residues. The CDR3 DNA is TGTGCCAGTAGTATGGGACTAGCGGGAGATACGCAGTATTTT. Translation gives CASSMGLAGDTQYF.

This clone was counted only a few times. The chain is built from TRBV5-1 and TRBJ2-5, with a tentative D call TRBD1 (6 bases). This CDR3 is built from 16 residues. Trimming pared 0 bases from V and 1 base from J, leaving 13 bases between. Germline CDR1 SGHRS, CDR2 YFSETQ. CDR3 sequence (DNA): TGCGCCAGCAGCTTGGGAGGGGGAAGTTTCCAAGAGACCCAGTACTTC. Translated, it gives CASSLGGGSFQETQYF.

This clone was counted only a few times. J is TRBJ1-2 and V is TRBV28, with D maybe TRBD1 (6 bases). Trimming left V 3 bases short and J 8 bases short, with 19 bases between. The CDR3 totals 15 residues. CDR1 is MDHEN, CDR2 SYDVKM, per germline. This CDR3 reads CASSLGGQDQGGYTF. In DNA form, the CDR3 reads TGTGCCAGCAGTTTGGGGGGGCAGGATCAAGGCGGCTACACCTTC.